This TCR beta chain was sequenced for a study of blood T cell repertoires in COVID-19. The wider study: T cells, B-cell-depleted T cells, or PBMCs provided the cDNA or gDNA that served as material.

This clone appeared once. As handled by the study authors: Reference gene primer amplification yielded estimated nucleated cell counts. Clones were sequenced by immunoSEQ multiplex PCR, and TCRdb holds only the in-frame ones, with some missing. The DNA was the basis for D and trimming; V, J and clone size are from that table. The sample yields approximately 92,000 clones, 75% to 85% seen once. Germline assignment: CDR1 MNHEY and CDR2 SVGAGI. The CDR3 totals 14 residues. The germline V and J ends were trimmed by 2 bases and 2 bases, with 7 bases remaining between them. Sequences were obtained from peripheral blood. This TCR came from a man aged 55 to 70 with acute or convalescent COVID-19. The chain employs TRBV6-5 and TRBJ1-5; D call uncertain. The CDR3 loop is CASSYESGNQPQHF. CDR3 nucleotides: TGTGCCAGCAGTTACGAGTCGGGCAATCAGCCCCAGCATTTT.